The present T cell receptor beta chain was sequenced within a study of CD8 T cells in ankylosing spondylitis (dated by TCRdb to 2015 to 2018). Background on the whole study: The study set out to find disease-linked TCR variants by profiling T cell receptor beta repertoires in ankylosing spondylitis patients and healthy donors. The whole study cohort included over a hundred healthy donors and 20 to 30 ankylosing spondylitis patients. Peripheral blood was sampled, and synovial fluid was additionally collected from ankylosing spondylitis patients.

Inclusive of the bounding cysteine and phenylalanine, the CDR3 is 12 residues long. Only the CDR3 DNA stays, 36 bases, in frame from base 1. The germline V gene (reference sequence) supplies CDR1 SEHNR and CDR2 FQNEAQ. A distance of 9 bases separates the germline ends of V and J, which lose 5 bases and 5 bases respectively. This clonotype has a handful of counts. The specificity of this receptor is unknown. It has no much larger one-base neighbor in the sample; base qualities were not kept. Sequencing was carried out with an Illumina HiSeq 2500. TCR beta libraries were prepared by quantitative 5'-RACE with molecular barcodes. Per the authors' processing: To identify disease-linked TCR variants, a new computational method was used, one built on a probabilistic model of VDJ rearrangement. TCRdb reran the public reads through fastp at Q25 and MiXCR, keeping productive beta chains. Entries that share a CDR3 protein sequence are merged under the most common genes and DNA. The V and J calls shown here were made by TCRdb, not taken from the authors' results. Recorded for this sample are 300,000 to 400,000 distinct CDR3 sequences; about 15% of them occurred a single time. Together, the top ten hold approximately 0.99% of the sample.

General findings and caveats noted by the study authors: Some motif variants were previously reported in synovial fluid and blood of reactive arthritis patients, suggesting common disease-initiation mechanisms. Blood from ankylosing spondylitis patients appeared to be characterized by a TCR beta motif made up of several highly homologous amino acid variants. Significant enrichment of the disease-linked clones was reported in matched synovial fluid samples from ankylosing spondylitis patients. In peripheral blood, the disease-linked clones were found at relatively low frequencies and had a CD8+ phenotype.

The receptor was isolated from a male donor with ankylosing spondylitis or in good health (not recorded which). The sample comprised blood, either unsorted or a sorted T cell fraction (not recorded which). This sequence uses TRBV7-9 and TRBJ1-2; the D gene is possibly TRBD1, with 5 bases matching. The nucleotide sequence is TGTGCCAGCAGCCAACAGGCTTATGGCTACACCTTC. It codes for CASSQQAYGYTF.